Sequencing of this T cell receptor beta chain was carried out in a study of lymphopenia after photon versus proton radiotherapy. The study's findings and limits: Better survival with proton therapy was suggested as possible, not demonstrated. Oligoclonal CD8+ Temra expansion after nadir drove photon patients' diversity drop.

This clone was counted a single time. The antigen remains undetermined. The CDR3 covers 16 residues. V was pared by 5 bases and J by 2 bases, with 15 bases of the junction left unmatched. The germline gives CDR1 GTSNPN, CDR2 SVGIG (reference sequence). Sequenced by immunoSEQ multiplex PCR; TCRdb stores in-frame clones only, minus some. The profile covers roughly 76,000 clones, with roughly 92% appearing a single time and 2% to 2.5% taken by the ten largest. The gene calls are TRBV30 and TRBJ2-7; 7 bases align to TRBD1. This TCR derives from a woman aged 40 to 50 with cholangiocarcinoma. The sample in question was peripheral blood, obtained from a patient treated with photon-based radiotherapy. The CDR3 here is CAWGAGRGQVTYEQYF. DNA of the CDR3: TGTGCCTGGGGCGCGGGTAGAGGACAGGTCACCTACGAGCAGTACTTC.